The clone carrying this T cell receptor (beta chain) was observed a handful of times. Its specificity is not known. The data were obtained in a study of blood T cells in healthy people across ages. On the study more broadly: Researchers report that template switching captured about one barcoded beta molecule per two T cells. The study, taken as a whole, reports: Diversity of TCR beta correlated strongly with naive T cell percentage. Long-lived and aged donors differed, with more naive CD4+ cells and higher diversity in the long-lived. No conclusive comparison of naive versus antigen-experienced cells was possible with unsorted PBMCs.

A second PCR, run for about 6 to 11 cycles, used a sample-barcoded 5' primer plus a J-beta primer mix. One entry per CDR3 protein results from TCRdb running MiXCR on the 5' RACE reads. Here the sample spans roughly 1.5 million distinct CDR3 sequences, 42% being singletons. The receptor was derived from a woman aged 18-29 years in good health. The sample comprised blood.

The CDR3: CSAVDRLGTEAFF. Written as DNA, the CDR3 is TGCAGTGCCGTCGACCGGTTAGGCACTGAAGCTTTCTTT. This sequence joins TRBV20-1 and TRBJ1-1; no clear D gene. V lost 6 bases and J lost 4, with 15 bases in between. This CDR3 has 13 residues. Germline V gene lookup returns CDR1 DFQATT and CDR2 SNEGSKA (reference sequence).